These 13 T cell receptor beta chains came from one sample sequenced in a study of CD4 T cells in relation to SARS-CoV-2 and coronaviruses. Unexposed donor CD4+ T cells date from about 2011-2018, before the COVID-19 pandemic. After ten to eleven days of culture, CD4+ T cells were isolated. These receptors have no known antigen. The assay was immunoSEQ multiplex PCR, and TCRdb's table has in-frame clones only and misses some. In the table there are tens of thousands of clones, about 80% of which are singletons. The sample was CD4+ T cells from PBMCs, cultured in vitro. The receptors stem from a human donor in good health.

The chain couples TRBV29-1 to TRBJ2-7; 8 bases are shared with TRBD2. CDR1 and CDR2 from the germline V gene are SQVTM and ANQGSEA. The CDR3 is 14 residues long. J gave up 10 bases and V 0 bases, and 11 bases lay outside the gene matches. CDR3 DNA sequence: TGCAGCGTTGAAGATGGGGCTAGCGGGTTAGGACAGTACTTC. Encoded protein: CSVEDGASGLGQYF.

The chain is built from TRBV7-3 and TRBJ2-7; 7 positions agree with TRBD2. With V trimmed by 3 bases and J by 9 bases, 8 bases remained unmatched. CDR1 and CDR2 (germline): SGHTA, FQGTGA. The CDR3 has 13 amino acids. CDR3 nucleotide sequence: TGTGCCAGCAGCTTGGGGACTGGCGGGAGGCAGTACTTC. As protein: CASSLGTGGRQYF.

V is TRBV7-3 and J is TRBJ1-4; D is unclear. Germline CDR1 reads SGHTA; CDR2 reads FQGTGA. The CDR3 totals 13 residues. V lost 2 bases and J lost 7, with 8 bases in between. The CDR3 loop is CASSLFLGEKLFF. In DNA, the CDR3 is TGTGCCAGCAGCTTATTTTTGGGTGAAAAACTGTTTTTT.

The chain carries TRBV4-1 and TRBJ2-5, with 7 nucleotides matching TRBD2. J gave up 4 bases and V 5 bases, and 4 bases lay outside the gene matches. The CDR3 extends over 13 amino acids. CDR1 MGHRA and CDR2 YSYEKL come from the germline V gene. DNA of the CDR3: TGCGCCAGCAGCTATGGGGAGGGAGAGACCCAGTACTTC. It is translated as CASSYGEGETQYF.

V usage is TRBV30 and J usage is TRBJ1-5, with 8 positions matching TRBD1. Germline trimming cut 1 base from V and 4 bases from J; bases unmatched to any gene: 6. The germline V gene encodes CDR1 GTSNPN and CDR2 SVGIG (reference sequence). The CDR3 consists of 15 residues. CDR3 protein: CAWSGGTGGNQPQHF. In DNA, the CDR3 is TGTGCCTGGAGTGGCGGGACAGGAGGAAATCAGCCCCAGCATTTT.

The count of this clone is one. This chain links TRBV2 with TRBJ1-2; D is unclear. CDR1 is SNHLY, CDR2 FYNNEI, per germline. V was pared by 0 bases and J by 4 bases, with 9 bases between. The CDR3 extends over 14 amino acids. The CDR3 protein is CASSEALAGYGYTF. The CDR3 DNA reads TGTGCCAGCAGTGAAGCGCTGGCAGGCTATGGCTACACCTTC.

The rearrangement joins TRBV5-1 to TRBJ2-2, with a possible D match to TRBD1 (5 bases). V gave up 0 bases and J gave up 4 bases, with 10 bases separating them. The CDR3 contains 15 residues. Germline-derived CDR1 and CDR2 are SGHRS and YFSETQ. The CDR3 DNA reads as TGCGCCAGCAGCTTGGGGGGTCAGGGCACCGGGGAGCTGTTTTTT. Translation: CASSLGGQGTGELFF. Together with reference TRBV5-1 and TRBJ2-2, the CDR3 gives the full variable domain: KAGVTQTPRYLIKTRGQQVTLSCSPISGHRSVSWYQQTPGQGLQFLFEYFSETQRNKGNFPGRFSGRQFSNSRSEMNVSTLELGDSALYLCASSLGGQGTGELFFGEGSRLTVL.

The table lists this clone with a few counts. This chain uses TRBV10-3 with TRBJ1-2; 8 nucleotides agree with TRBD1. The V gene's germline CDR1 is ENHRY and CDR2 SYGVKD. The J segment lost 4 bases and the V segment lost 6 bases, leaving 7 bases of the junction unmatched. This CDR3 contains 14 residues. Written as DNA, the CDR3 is TGTGCCATCAGGCCGCGGCAGGGGGCCTATGGCTACACCTTC. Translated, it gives CAIRPRQGAYGYTF.

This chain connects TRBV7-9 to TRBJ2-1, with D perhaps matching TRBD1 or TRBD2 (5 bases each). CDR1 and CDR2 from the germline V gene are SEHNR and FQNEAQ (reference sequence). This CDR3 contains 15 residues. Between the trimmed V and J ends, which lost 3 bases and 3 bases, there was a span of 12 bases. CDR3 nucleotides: TGTGCCAGCAGCTTTGACACAGGACTCTACAATGAGCAGTTCTTC. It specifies CASSFDTGLYNEQFF.

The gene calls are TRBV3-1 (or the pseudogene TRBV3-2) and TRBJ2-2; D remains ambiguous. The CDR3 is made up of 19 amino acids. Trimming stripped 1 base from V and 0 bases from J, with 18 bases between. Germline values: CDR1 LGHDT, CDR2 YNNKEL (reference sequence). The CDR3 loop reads CASSQVYFLGPSNTGELFF. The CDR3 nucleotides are TGTGCCAGCAGCCAAGTCTATTTCCTTGGGCCCTCGAACACCGGGGAGCTGTTTTTT.

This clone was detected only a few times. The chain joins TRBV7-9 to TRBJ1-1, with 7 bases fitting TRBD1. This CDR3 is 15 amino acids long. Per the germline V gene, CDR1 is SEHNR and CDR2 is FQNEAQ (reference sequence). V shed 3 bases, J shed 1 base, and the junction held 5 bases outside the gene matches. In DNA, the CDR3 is TGTGCCAGCAGCTTCCCGGGACAGAGGAACACTGAAGCTTTCTTT. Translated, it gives CASSFPGQRNTEAFF.

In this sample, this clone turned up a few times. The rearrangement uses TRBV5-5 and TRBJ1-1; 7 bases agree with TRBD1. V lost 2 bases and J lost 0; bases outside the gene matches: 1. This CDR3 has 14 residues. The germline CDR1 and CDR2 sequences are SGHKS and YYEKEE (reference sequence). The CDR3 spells CASSLQGMNTEAFF. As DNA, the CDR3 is TGTGCCAGCAGCTTACAGGGGATGAACACTGAAGCTTTCTTT.

CDR3 amino acids: CASSAGQVYRSPLHF. The CDR3 DNA reads TGTGCCAGCAGCGCCGGACAGGTTTATCGTTCACCCCTCCACTTT. V usage is TRBV6-5 and J usage is TRBJ1-6, with 7 bases matching TRBD1. The CDR3 is 15 amino acids. V shed 6 bases and J 9 bases; nucleotides not matched to a gene: 11. Germline-derived CDR1 and CDR2 are MNHEY and SVGAGI.